The rows below give T cell receptor beta chains drawn from one sample of a study of vaccination effects on CD4 cells after COVID-19. These receptors are not linked to any known antigen. Only in-frame clones appear in the TCRdb table, and some are missing; sequencing was by immunoSEQ multiplex PCR. This sample carries about 24,000 clones, around three quarters of them seen once, and the ten largest clones take about 9.4%. Sequencing used CD4+ T cells from PBMCs cultured with HCoV-NL63 spike peptides, obtained before COVID-19 vaccination. Receptors originate from a human donor who received a COVID-19 vaccine. Both conserved end residues are trimmed from each CDR3.

>TRBJ2-1|TRBV7-2
ASSPRLAGETYNEQF
>TRBJ1-1|TRBV5-1
ASSLVPGQKNTEAF
>TRBJ1-3|TRBV5-5
ASTPRWETGGNTIY
>TRBJ1-1|TRBV2
ASSVDRPMGAEAF
>TRBJ1-4|TRBV30
AWSVKEKLF
>TRBJ2-7|TRBV7-8
ASSLATSGDPLDEQY
>TRBJ1-6|TRBV2
ASKTGSGNSPLH
>TRBJ2-2|TRBV19
ASIRTGGAVTGELF
>TRBJ1-5|TRBV7-2
ASSLRPQGGVGRYQPQH
>TRBJ1-1|TRBV7-9
ASSEGRRMNTEAF
>TRBJ1-1|TRBV18
ASSSDMNTEAF
>TRBJ2-1|TRBV10-3
AISENPRDTISYNEQF
>TRBJ2-1|TRBV9
ASSPTGLAGVSYYNEQF
>TRBJ2-7|TRBV5-4
ASSLEPSGFELSYEQY
>TRBJ1-6|TRBV4-2
ASSQEASTNSPLH
>TRBJ1-5|TRBV3-1/TRBV3-2
ASSQDSVSQPQH
>TRBJ1-2|TRBV5-4
ASKRQGSGYGYT
>TRBJ2-1|TRBV6-4
ASSAQGRSGNEQF
>TRBJ1-1|TRBV6-5
ASSYTGYTNTEAF
>TRBJ2-5|TRBV5-4
ASSATSGGASETQY
>TRBJ1-2|TRBV4-1
ASSQGQVYGYT
>TRBJ2-2|TRBV10-2
ASSGAGGPSGELF
>TRBJ2-3|TRBV5-1
ASSLGDSTDTQY
>TRBJ2-1|TRBV19
ASSIDYNRGLQF
>TRBJ2-7|TRBV29-1
SVLAGVHTYEQY
>TRBJ1-3|TRBV5-6
ASSLGPRGLGGNTIY
>TRBJ2-7|TRBV6-2/TRBV6-3
ASSYPGQASGMTYEQY
>TRBJ1-4|TRBV5-1
ASSLVPPGQGTEEKLF
>TRBJ1-2|TRBV6-5
ASSYDRNYGYT
>TRBJ2-7|TRBV7-9
ASSLYGGGGEQY
>TRBJ1-5|TRBV5-5
ASSFIPRQGNQPQH
>TRBJ1-2|TRBV19
ASIGQGYYGYT
>TRBJ1-2|TRBV20-1
SASRGGAGYGYT
>TRBJ1-5|TRBV4-2
ASSPGTGNQPQH
>TRBJ1-6|TRBV12-3/TRBV12-4
ASNDRGNSPLH
>TRBJ2-7|TRBV7-6
ASSPDRDRGHEQY
>TRBJ2-1|TRBV12-3/TRBV12-4
ASSRQDYNEQF
>TRBJ2-1|TRBV19
ASTTVLTRDRSLYEQF
>TRBJ2-1|TRBV7-9
ASSPTLAGQYNEQF
>TRBJ2-1|TRBV11-3
ASSPQGDEQF
>TRBJ2-7|TRBV5-4
ASSQGRRGYEQY
>TRBJ2-7|TRBV6-5
ASSLQGPPGSYEQY
>TRBJ2-7|TRBV6-5
ASSYSWTSGPYEQY
>TRBJ2-7|TRBV3-1/TRBV3-2
ASSHPGLARIEQY